This T cell receptor (beta chain) is from a study of vaccination and CD4 T cells after COVID-19. Study context: Every participant had a vaccine, which was either BNT162b2 or mRNA-1273, given in two doses. Sampling post-COVID took place a median around 91 days after diagnosis (range 35 to 161).

TCRdb passed the PCR reads through MiXCR, listing each CDR3 protein once. The table shows about 15,000 distinct CDR3 sequences, with 66% occurring only once. The V and J ends lost 5 bases and 1 base respectively, with 12 bases between them. Germline V gene lookup returns CDR1 LNHDA and CDR2 SQIVND (reference sequence). The CDR3 has 15 residues. The TCR was taken from a human donor who had recovered from COVID-19. The sample in question was CD4+ T cells from blood, obtained after SARS-CoV-2 vaccination. The chain is built from TRBV19 and TRBJ2-1; the D is unclear. CDR3 sequence reads: CASSWSESSYNEQFF. For the CDR3, the DNA is TGTGCCAGTAGTTGGAGCGAATCATCCTACAATGAGCAGTTCTTC.